The 23 T cell receptor beta chains below come from one sample, sequenced in a study of OX40 agonist ivuxolimab in advanced cancers. Preparation of the library involved the immunoSEQ multiplex PCR assay. Drawn from immuneACCESS, this table holds only the in-frame rearrangements with V and J called that TCRdb kept. Clones are partly lost; checked studies trace under half to an unresolved V gene and leave the rest unexplained. In all, the sample holds tens of thousands of clones, and around 94% of those were seen once. The top ten hold 8.5% to 10% of the sample. The starting material was CD4+ or CD8+ T cells sorted from blood, obtained in a trial of the OX40 agonist ivuxolimab. The receptors were sampled from an adult with an advanced solid tumor such as melanoma, head and neck, liver or kidney cancer.

V is TRBV2 and J is TRBJ1-2; weak D call: TRBD1 (6 bases). Germline-derived CDR1 and CDR2 are SNHLY and FYNNEI. The CDR3 extends over 14 amino acids. Trimming removed 1 base at V and 6 bases at J, with 12 bases between. CDR3 amino acids: CASSEVGKGDGYTF. CDR3 coding DNA: TGTGCCAGCAGTGAAGTAGGGAAGGGGGATGGCTACACCTTC.

CDR3 region: CASSTRLGTPAHNEQFF. The CDR3 DNA reads as TGTGCCAGCAGCACGAGGCTGGGGACTCCCGCCCACAATGAGCAGTTCTTC. This chain uses TRBV13 with TRBJ2-1, with D possibly matching TRBD2 (6 bases). There are 17 residues in the CDR3. CDR1 and CDR2 (germline): PRHDT, FYEKMQ (reference sequence). V was trimmed by 5 bases and J by 5 bases, leaving 22 bases between them.

A note on this clone: The identical CDR3 is also encoded by other nucleotide sequences in the sample. V is TRBV6-5 and J is TRBJ2-2; 7 bases line up with TRBD1. Germline CDR1 reads MNHEY; CDR2 reads SVGAGI. CDR3 length: 15 residues. Losses at the gene ends were 1 base for V and 6 bases for J; bases not matched to a gene: 5. As DNA, the CDR3 is TGTGCCAGCAGTTACTATCTAACAGGGGCCGGGGAGCTGTTTTTT. Translation gives CASSYYLTGAGELFF.

The chain employs TRBV11-2 and TRBJ2-7; D ambiguous. This CDR3 is built from 15 residues. Between the trimmed V and J ends, which lost 7 bases and 7 bases, there was a span of 23 bases. Per germline, CDR1 SGHAT and CDR2 FQNNGV. In DNA, the CDR3 is TGTGCCAGCAAAAACTCGGGCAGCCCCCCTACAGAGCAGTACTTC. Amino acid sequence: CASKNSGSPPTEQYF.

The V and J genes are TRBV7-8 and TRBJ2-7; 12 positions match TRBD2. This CDR3 has 15 residues. Germline V CDR1 and CDR2: SGHVS, FQNEAQ. The ends lost 1 base at V and 4 bases at J; junction bases unmatched: 2. This chain's CDR3 is CASSLETSGSYEQYF. The CDR3 DNA is TGTGCCAGCAGCTTAGAGACTAGCGGGAGTTACGAGCAGTACTTC.

This clone came up a few times. The chain uses TRBV6-5 and TRBJ1-2; D is perhaps TRBD1 (5 bases). Germline assignment: CDR1 MNHEY and CDR2 SVGAGI. The CDR3 runs to 14 residues. V lost 0 bases, J lost 5 bases, and 10 bases lay in between. CDR3 in amino acids: CASSYSPGPYGYTF. CDR3 DNA sequence: TGTGCCAGCAGTTACTCGCCAGGGCCTTATGGCTACACCTTC.

This clone was seen more than once but under ten times. The chain couples TRBV7-9 to TRBJ2-5; 14 bases are shared with TRBD2. Germline V lookup: CDR1 SEHNR, CDR2 FQNEAQ (reference sequence). The CDR3 spans 16 residues. V gave up 5 bases and J gave up 5 bases; unmatched junction bases: 7. The CDR3 reads CASSQGLAGVFETQYF. CDR3 in DNA: TGTGCCAGCAGCCAGGGACTAGCGGGAGTTTTCGAGACCCAGTACTTC.

This clone has just one count. The chain couples TRBV19 to TRBJ2-7; 14 bases align to TRBD2. The CDR3 spans 17 residues. The trim removed 5 bases at V and 1 base at J, leaving 7 bases unmatched. Looked up from germline, CDR1 is LNHDA and CDR2 is SQIVND (reference sequence). CDR3 protein: CASSPGTSGSLSYEQYF. CDR3 in DNA: TGTGCCAGTAGTCCTGGGACTAGCGGGAGTTTGTCCTACGAGCAGTACTTC. Complete variable domain (other parts from reference TRBV19 and TRBJ2-7): DGGITQSPKYLFRKEGQNVTLSCEQNLNHDAMYWYRQDPGQGLRLIYYSQIVNDFQKGDIAEGYSVSREKKESFPLTVTSAQKNPTAFYLCASSPGTSGSLSYEQYFGPGTRLTVT.

This clone was found once. The chain joins TRBV9 to TRBJ2-2; perhaps TRBD2 as D (5 bases). The V gene's germline CDR1 is SGDLS and CDR2 YYNGEE. Trimming took off 0 bases at V and 5 bases at J, with 14 bases between the two ends. This CDR3 spans 16 amino acids. CDR3 sequence reads: CASSVEGSPWTGELFF. The CDR3 coding sequence is TGTGCCAGCAGCGTAGAAGGGAGTCCGTGGACCGGGGAGCTGTTTTTT. Variable domain in full (rest from reference TRBV9 and TRBJ2-2): DSGVTQTPKHLITATGQRVTLRCSPRSGDLSVYWYQQSLDQGLQFLIQYYNGEERAKGNILERFSAQQFPDLHSELNLSSLELGDSALYFCASSVEGSPWTGELFFGEGSRLTVL.

There are a few counts of this clone. The chain uses TRBV15 and TRBJ2-1; TRBD2 is a possible D gene (6 bases). Germline assignment: CDR1 LNHNV and CDR2 YYDKDF (reference sequence). The CDR3 runs 16 residues. The V and J ends lost 3 bases and 2 bases respectively, with 14 bases between them. The CDR3 sequence is CATSRGTGTPYNEQFF. The CDR3 DNA sequence: TGTGCCACCAGCAGGGGAACCGGGACTCCCTACAATGAGCAGTTCTTC.

The chain couples TRBV7-9 to TRBJ2-1; 10 bases are shared with TRBD2. The CDR3 covers 17 residues. J was trimmed by 2 bases and V by 3 bases; bases with no gene match: 7. Germline V gives CDR1 SEHNR, CDR2 FQNEAQ (reference sequence). CDR3 DNA sequence: TGTGCCAGCAGCTTCTATAGCGGGGGGCGCCCCTACAATGAGCAGTTCTTC. Translated: CASSFYSGGRPYNEQFF.

This clone was detected only once. V is TRBV19 and J is TRBJ1-1; the match to TRBD1 covers 7 bases. In germline, CDR1 is LNHDA, CDR2 SQIVND (reference sequence). Trimming cost V 7 bases and J 6 bases; bases outside gene matches: 8. The CDR3 loop spans 13 amino acids. The CDR3 reads CASTPGGDSEAFF. Here the CDR3 DNA reads TGTGCCAGTACCCCAGGGGGGGACTCTGAAGCTTTCTTT.

The chain couples TRBV10-3 to TRBJ2-3; the D gene is possibly TRBD2 (6 bases). This CDR3 is 15 amino acids long. V was shortened by 3 bases and J by 6 bases, with 16 bases between the two germline ends. Per the germline V gene, CDR1 is ENHRY and CDR2 is SYGVKD. CDR3 sequence reads: CAISEETSPFDTQYF. In DNA, the CDR3 is TGTGCCATCAGTGAAGAAACTAGCCCTTTTGATACGCAGTATTTT.

The chain recombines TRBV4-1 with TRBJ2-2, with 9 positions matching TRBD1. Unmatched junction bases numbered 1, after V lost 2 bases and J lost 0 bases. CDR3 length equals 16 residues. Germline V gene data show CDR1 as MGHRA and CDR2 as YSYEKL. CDR3 amino acids: CASSQRTGANTGELFF. In nucleotides, the CDR3 is TGCGCCAGCAGCCAAAGGACAGGGGCGAACACCGGGGAGCTGTTTTTT.

This chain uses TRBV9 with TRBJ1-2; D perhaps matches TRBD1 (6 bases). Trimming shortened V by 4 bases and J by 0 bases, and 13 bases separated the two germline ends. Per germline, CDR1 SGDLS and CDR2 YYNGEE. The CDR3 has 15 amino acids. In DNA form, the CDR3 reads TGTGCCAGCAGCATTACGACAGGATCTAACTATGGCTACACCTTC. Translating gives CASSITTGSNYGYTF.

This clone was detected a few times. As DNA, the CDR3 is TGTGCCAGCAGCCAGAGCGAGGAAGTAAGAGAGCAGTTCTTC. It yields the protein CASSQSEEVREQFF. The chain links TRBV4-2 to TRBJ2-1; D unclear. The germline V gene encodes CDR1 LGHNA and CDR2 YNFKEQ. V lost 3 bases, J lost 10 bases, and 16 bases lay in between. CDR3 length equals 14 residues.

This chain uses TRBV28 with TRBJ2-7, with D perhaps assigned TRBD1 or TRBD2 (5 bases each). The CDR3 contains 14 residues. V lost 3 bases and J lost 3, with 12 bases in between. Germline V gene sequence: CDR1 MDHEN, CDR2 SYDVKM. Here the CDR3 reads CASSLGRQVYEQYF. The CDR3 region has the DNA TGTGCCAGCAGTTTGGGACGCCAGGTCTACGAGCAGTACTTC.

The rearrangement uses TRBV6-5 and TRBJ1-1; D is undetermined. The CDR3 sequence is 15 residues long. Trimming took off 4 bases at V and 4 bases at J, with 16 bases between the two ends. Looked up from germline, CDR1 is MNHEY and CDR2 is SVGAGI. Here the CDR3 DNA reads TGTGCCAGCAGTTTCGAGGGTCCGGAGTTCACTGAAGCTTTCTTT. Its translation is CASSFEGPEFTEAFF.

The V and J genes are TRBV2 and TRBJ2-1, with D unresolved. CDR3 length equals 10 residues. Germline CDR1 reads SNHLY; CDR2 reads FYNNEI. V lost 7 bases and J 13 bases, leaving 11 bases between the germline ends. The CDR3 DNA reads as TGTGCCAGCAATCCGATAGTACAGTTCTTC. This codes for CASNPIVQFF.

V gene TRBV4-3 combines with J gene TRBJ2-3; perhaps TRBD2 as D (6 bases). The germline CDR1 and CDR2 sequences are LGHNA and YSLEER. Trimming shortened V by 0 bases and J by 3 bases, and 10 bases separated the two germline ends. The CDR3 consists of 15 residues. CDR3 region: CASSQEGGMTDTQYF. Here the CDR3 DNA reads TGCGCCAGCAGCCAAGAGGGCGGGATGACAGATACGCAGTATTTT.

This chain connects TRBV5-1 to TRBJ1-2, with D hard to call. The length of the CDR3 is 13 residues. Looked up from germline, CDR1 is SGHRS and CDR2 is YFSETQ. V lost 3 bases to trimming and J lost 3 bases, with 9 bases between them. In DNA form, the CDR3 reads TGCGCCAGCAGCTCCAATAACTACTATGGCTACACCTTC. Its protein product is CASSSNNYYGYTF.

The V gene is TRBV15, the J gene TRBJ1-1; D call uncertain. The CDR3 contains 14 residues. Germline V gene sequence: CDR1 LNHNV, CDR2 YYDKDF (reference sequence). The V end was cut by 6 bases, the J end by 6 bases, with 17 bases between. This CDR3 is CATSAGSRTPEAFF. In DNA form, the CDR3 reads TGTGCCACCAGTGCAGGTAGCAGGACCCCTGAAGCTTTCTTT.

The chain links TRBV4-1 to TRBJ1-1; possibly TRBD1 for D (5 bases). Deletions cut 1 base from V and 4 bases from J, with 10 bases between. The germline CDR1 and CDR2 sequences are MGHRA and YSYEKL. There are 14 residues in the CDR3. CDR3 DNA sequence: TGCGCCAGCAGCCAAGGTGTGAGGGGCACTGAAGCTTTCTTT. It is translated as CASSQGVRGTEAFF.